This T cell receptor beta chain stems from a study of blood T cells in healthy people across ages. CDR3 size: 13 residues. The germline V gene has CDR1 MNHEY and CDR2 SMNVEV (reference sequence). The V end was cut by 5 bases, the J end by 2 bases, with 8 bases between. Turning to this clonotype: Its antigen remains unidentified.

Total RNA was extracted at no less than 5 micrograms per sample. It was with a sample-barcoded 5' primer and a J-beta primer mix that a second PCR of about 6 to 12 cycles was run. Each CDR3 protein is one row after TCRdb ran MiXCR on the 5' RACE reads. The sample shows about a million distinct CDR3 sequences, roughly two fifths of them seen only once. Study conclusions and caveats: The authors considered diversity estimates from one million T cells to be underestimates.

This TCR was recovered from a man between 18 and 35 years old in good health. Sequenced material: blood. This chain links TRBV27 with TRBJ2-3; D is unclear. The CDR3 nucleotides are TGTGCCAGCAGTGCGACATTCACAGATACGCAGTATTTT. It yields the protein CASSATFTDTQYF.